In this sample, the clone carrying this T cell receptor beta chain turned up many times. The data stem from a study of CD8 T cells in ankylosing spondylitis. Via MiXCR, TCRdb re-called the 5' RACE reads, giving one row per CDR3 protein. The sample lists approximately 220,000 distinct CDR3 sequences, roughly 24% seen once, with roughly 6.7% in the top ten. This clonotype was sampled from a male donor with ankylosing spondylitis or in good health (not recorded which). The specimen was blood, either unsorted or a sorted T cell fraction (not recorded which).

The CDR3 here is CASSWATDYYEQYF. The CDR3, as DNA: TGCGCCAGCAGCTGGGCGACAGATTACTACGAGCAGTACTTC. J is TRBJ2-7 and V is TRBV5-1; D might be TRBD1 (5 bases). The ends were cut back, 3 bases at V and 3 bases at J, with 13 bases in the middle. The CDR3 totals 14 residues. Germline lookup yields CDR1 SGHRS and CDR2 YFSETQ.